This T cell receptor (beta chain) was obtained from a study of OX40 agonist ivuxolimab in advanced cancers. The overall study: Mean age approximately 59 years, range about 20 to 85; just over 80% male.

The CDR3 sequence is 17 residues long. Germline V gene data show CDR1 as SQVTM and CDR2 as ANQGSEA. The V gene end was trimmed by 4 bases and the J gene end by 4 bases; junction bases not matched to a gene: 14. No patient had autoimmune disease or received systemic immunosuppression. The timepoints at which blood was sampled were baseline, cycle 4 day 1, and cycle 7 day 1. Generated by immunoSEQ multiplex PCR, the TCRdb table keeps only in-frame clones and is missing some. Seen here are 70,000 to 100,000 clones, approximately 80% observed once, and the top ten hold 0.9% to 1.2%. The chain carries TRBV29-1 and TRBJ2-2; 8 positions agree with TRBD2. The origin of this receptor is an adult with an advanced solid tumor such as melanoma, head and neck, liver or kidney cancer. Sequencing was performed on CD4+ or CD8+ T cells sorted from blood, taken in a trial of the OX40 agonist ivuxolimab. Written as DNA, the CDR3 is TGCAGCGTTGGCAGAGTGGGACGGGGGGGAAGCACCGGGGAGCTGTTTTTT. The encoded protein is CSVGRVGRGGSTGELFF.